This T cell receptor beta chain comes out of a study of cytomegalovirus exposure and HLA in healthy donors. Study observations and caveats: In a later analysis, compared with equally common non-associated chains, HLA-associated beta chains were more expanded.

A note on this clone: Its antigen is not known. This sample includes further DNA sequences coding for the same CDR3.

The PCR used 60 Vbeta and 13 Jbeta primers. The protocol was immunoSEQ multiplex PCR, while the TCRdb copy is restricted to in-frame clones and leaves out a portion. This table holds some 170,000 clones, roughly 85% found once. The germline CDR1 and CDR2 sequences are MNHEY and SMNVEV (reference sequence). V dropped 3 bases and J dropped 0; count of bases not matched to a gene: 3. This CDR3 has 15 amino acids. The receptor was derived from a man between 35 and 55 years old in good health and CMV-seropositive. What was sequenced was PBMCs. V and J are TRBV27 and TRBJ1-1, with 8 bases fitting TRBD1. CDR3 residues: CASSFQGAMNTEAFF. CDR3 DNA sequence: TGTGCCAGCAGTTTCCAGGGGGCCATGAACACTGAAGCTTTCTTT.